The 8 T cell receptor beta chains presented below share a single source sample, sequenced in a study of control samples from healthy donors and cancer patients (dated by TCRdb to 2020 to 2022). Libraries came from the immunoSEQ multiplex PCR assay. Held by TCRdb, this immuneACCESS table contains in-frame sequences only and omits some clones. Under half of the omission traces to an unresolved V gene where checked; the cause of the rest is unknown. The sample records around 52,000 clones, approximately 90% of which are singletons. The ten largest clones take up about 0.99% of the sample. Material: PBMCs. All receptors derive from a man between 25 and 39 years old with colorectal cancer.

The gene calls are TRBV21-1 and TRBJ2-1; the table's D call TRBD1 went unverified against the DNA. TRBV21-1 is an annotated pseudogene. The CDR3 is made up of 11 amino acids. The CDR3 protein is CASRTYRAQFF. For the CDR3, the DNA is TGTGCCAGCAGGACATACCGTGCGCAGTTCTTC.

The chain joins TRBV27 to TRBJ2-2, with 8 positions matching TRBD1. The CDR3 is 13 residues long. Germline CDR1 is MNHEY and CDR2 is SMNVEV (reference sequence). V was clipped by 7 bases and J by 7 bases; unmatched bases: 5. DNA for the CDR3: TGTGCCAGCAAAGGACAGGGTGTCGGGGAGCTGTTTTTT. Amino acid sequence: CASKGQGVGELFF.

V gene TRBV4-2 combines with J gene TRBJ1-1; unclear D gene. This CDR3 contains 16 residues. Germline V gives CDR1 LGHNA, CDR2 YNFKEQ. With 2 bases removed from V and 1 base from J, the gap between germline ends came to 14 bases. The CDR3 here is CASSQKIGPSNTEAFF. Written as DNA, the CDR3 is TGTGCCAGCAGCCAAAAGATTGGACCGTCGAACACTGAAGCTTTCTTT.

This clone showed up just a few times. The CDR3 DNA is TGTGCCAGTAGCCAGACAGGATCCACCTACGAGCAGTACTTC. It specifies CASSQTGSTYEQYF. The rearrangement uses TRBV19 and TRBJ2-7; a possible D gene is TRBD1 (6 bases). Trimming took off 6 bases at V and 2 bases at J, with 14 bases between the two ends. The CDR3 is made up of 14 amino acids. Germline V gives CDR1 LNHDA, CDR2 SQIVND (reference sequence).

The chain recombines TRBV5-4 with TRBJ1-1; 7 bases are shared with TRBD1. After removal of 4 bases from V and 2 bases from J, the junction contained 11 bases not matched to a gene. This CDR3 spans 16 amino acids. Germline V gene lookup returns CDR1 SGHNT and CDR2 YYREEE (reference sequence). The DNA of the CDR3 is TGTGCCAGCAGCACAGGGGCTCGGGACAGCAACACTGAAGCTTTCTTT. Protein product: CASSTGARDSNTEAFF.

The rearrangement joins TRBV10-3 to TRBJ2-7, with a possible D match to TRBD2 (6 bases). V dropped 4 bases and J dropped 5 bases, with 12 bases sitting between them. The CDR3 covers 13 residues. CDR1 is ENHRY, CDR2 SYGVKD, per germline. The CDR3 loop reads CAISAQGGDEQYF. In nucleotides, the CDR3 is TGTGCCATCAGTGCCCAGGGAGGCGACGAGCAGTACTTC.

V is TRBV19 and J is TRBJ2-1; the match to TRBD1 covers 9 bases. Germline V gene data show CDR1 as LNHDA and CDR2 as SQIVND (reference sequence). The CDR3 has 15 amino acids. V was pared by 4 bases and J by 2 bases, with 3 bases of the junction left unmatched. The CDR3: CASSKDRGTYNEQFF. CDR3 sequence (DNA): TGTGCCAGTAGTAAAGACAGGGGGACCTACAATGAGCAGTTCTTC.

This clone was detected only once. The chain recombines TRBV13 with TRBJ2-1, with 8 positions matching TRBD2. The trim removed 2 bases at V and 5 bases at J, leaving 5 bases unmatched. The length of the CDR3 is 15 residues. CDR1 and CDR2 (germline): PRHDT, FYEKMQ (reference sequence). CDR3: CASSLRGGMNNEQFF. The CDR3 nucleotides are TGTGCCAGCAGCTTACGGGGGGGTATGAACAATGAGCAGTTCTTC.